The present T cell receptor (beta chain) was sequenced within a study of OX40 agonist ivuxolimab in advanced cancers. Generated by immunoSEQ multiplex PCR, the TCRdb table keeps only in-frame clones and is missing some. Here the sample spans roughly 61,000 clones, 70% to 90% being singletons. Germline V gene lookup returns CDR1 SGHRS and CDR2 YFSETQ. This CDR3 is 17 amino acids long. V lost 3 bases, J lost 3 bases, and 10 bases stayed unmatched. Sequencing was performed on CD4+ or CD8+ T cells sorted from blood, taken in a trial of the OX40 agonist ivuxolimab. V and J are TRBV5-1 and TRBJ2-3; 10 nucleotides line up with TRBD2. The origin of this receptor is an adult with an advanced solid tumor such as melanoma, head and neck, liver or kidney cancer. The CDR3 protein is CASSWSFSGGATDTQYF. DNA for the CDR3: TGCGCCAGCAGCTGGTCGTTCAGCGGGGGGGCAACAGATACGCAGTATTTT.